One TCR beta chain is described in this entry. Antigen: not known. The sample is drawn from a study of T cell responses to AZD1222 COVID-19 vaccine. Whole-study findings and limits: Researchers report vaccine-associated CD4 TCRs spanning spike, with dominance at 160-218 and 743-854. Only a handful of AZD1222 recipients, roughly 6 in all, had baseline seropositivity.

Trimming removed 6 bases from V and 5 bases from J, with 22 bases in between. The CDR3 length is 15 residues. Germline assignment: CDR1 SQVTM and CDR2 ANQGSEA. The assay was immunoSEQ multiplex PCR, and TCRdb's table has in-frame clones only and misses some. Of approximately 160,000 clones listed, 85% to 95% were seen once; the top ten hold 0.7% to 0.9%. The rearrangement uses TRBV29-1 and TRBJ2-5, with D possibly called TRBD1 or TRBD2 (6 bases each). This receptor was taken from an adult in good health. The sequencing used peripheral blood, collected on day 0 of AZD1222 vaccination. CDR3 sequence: CSVGGSLGPTETQYF. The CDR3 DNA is TGCAGCGTGGGGGGCTCCCTCGGACCCACGGAGACCCAGTACTTC.